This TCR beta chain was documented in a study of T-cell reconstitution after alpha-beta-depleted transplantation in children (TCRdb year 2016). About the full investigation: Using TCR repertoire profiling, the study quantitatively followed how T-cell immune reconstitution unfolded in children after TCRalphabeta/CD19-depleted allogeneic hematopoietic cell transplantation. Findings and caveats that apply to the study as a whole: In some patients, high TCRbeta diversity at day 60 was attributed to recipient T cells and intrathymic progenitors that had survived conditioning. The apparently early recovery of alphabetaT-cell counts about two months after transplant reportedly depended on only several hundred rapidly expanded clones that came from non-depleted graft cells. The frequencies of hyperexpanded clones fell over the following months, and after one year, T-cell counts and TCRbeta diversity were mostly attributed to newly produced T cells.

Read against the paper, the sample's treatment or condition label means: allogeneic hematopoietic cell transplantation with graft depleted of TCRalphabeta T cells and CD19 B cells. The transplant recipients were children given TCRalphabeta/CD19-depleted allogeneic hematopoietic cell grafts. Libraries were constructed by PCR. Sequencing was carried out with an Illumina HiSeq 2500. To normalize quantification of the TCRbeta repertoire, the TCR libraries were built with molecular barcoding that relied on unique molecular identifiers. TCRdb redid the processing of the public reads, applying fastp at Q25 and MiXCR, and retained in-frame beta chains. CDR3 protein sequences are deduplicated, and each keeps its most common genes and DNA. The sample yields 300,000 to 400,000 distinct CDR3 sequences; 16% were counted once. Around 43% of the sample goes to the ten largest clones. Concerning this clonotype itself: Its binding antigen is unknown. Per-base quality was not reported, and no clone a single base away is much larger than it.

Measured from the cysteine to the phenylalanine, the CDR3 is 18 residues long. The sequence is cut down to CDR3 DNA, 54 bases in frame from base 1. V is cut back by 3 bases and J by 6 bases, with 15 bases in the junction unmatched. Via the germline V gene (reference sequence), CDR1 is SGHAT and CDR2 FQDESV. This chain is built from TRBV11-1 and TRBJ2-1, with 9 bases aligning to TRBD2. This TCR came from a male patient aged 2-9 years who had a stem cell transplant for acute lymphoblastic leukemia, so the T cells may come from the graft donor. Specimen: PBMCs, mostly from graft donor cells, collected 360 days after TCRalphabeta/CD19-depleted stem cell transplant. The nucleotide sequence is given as TGTGCCAGCAGCTTCCAATTTAGCGACCTGACTAGCGGCAATGAGCAGTTCTTC. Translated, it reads CASSFQFSDLTSGNEQFF.